This T cell receptor (beta chain) was obtained from a study of vaccination and CD4 T cells after COVID-19 (dated by TCRdb to 2022 to 2024). Some background on the complete study: Convalescent patients had a positive SARS-CoV-2 result on nasal swab PCR, and of these patients, under ten had mild disease and one had severe disease. As controls, cultures received a CEFX viral epitope pool (the positive control), an HIV-1 Nef peptide pool (the negative control), or no peptide at all. In 9 to 11 COVID-19 convalescent patients and a handful of infection-naive healthy vaccine recipients, researchers compared the spike-specific CD4+ TCR repertoire from before mRNA vaccination with the repertoire from after. Two doses of either the Pfizer-BioNTech BNT162b2 vaccine (n=8) or the Moderna mRNA-1273 vaccine (n=2) were administered to participants. Culture stimuli were overlapping spike peptide pools from SARS-CoV-2 and from the common cold coronaviruses HCoV-NL63, HCoV-OC43 and HCoV-229E. Post-COVID blood samples were collected from convalescent patients a median of about 92 days after diagnosis, with a range of roughly 35 to 180 days. In the convalescent cohort there were six males and four females, among whom were two Hispanic individuals, seven Caucasians, two Asians and one multiracial person. Post-vaccine blood samples were collected a median of around 2.5 months after the second vaccine dose, ranging from roughly 13 to 241 days.

General findings and caveats noted by the study authors: Among the post-vaccine SARS-CoV-2-reactive clones in convalescent patients, a median 86.3% showed up only after vaccination, which suggests vaccine-specific priming. Of the vaccine-specific clones found in convalescent patients, nearly all (304 of 307) were mono-reactive for SARS-CoV-2 spike instead of being cross-reactive with common cold coronaviruses. The study included relatively few convalescent patients and did not analyze early timepoints after natural infection. The median number of SARS-CoV-2-reactive clonotypes rose from about 19 after infection to 35 to 45 after vaccination, but the change was not significant.

This clonotype was observed once. Its antigen has not been determined. An end of the junction differs from the germline gene, which may be a read error. The label giving this sample's treatment or condition can be read as: roughly 10-day PBMC culture with coronavirus spike peptide pools or control peptides (ViraFEST assay). The ViraFEST assay, used in the study, expanded antigen-specific T cells with peptide pools and then identified the expanded clonotypes through TCR sequencing. The convalescent patients' positive SARS-CoV-2 PCR tests were from March to December 2020, which was before the Alpha, Beta and Delta variants emerged in the United States. PBMCs were cultured at a few million per well in IMDM supplemented with 5% human AB serum and 8 to 10 IU/ml IL-2, with approximately 10 ug/ml peptide pools added. Half of the culture medium was replaced with fresh IL-2-containing medium on days 3 and 7. After approximately 11 days of culture, CD4+ T cells were isolated by negative selection with the EasySep CD4+ T cell isolation kit. Ficoll-Paque Plus gradient centrifugation was used to isolate PBMCs from whole blood, and the isolated PBMCs were then either used fresh or cryopreserved at -140C. Culture conditions were generally each tested in triplicate wells.

As encoded in the germline V gene (reference sequence), CDR1 is GTSNPN while CDR2 is SVGIG. The CDR3 measures 15 amino acids from cysteine to phenylalanine. The kept DNA is CDR3 alone, 45 bases in frame from the first base. The library was built by means of PCR. TCR sequencing of DNA from cultured CD4+ T cells used the Oncomine TCR Beta short-read assay at the Johns Hopkins FTIC core. The QIAamp micro DNA kit was used to extract genomic DNA from the cultured CD4+ T cells. Oncomine TCR Beta libraries from cultured CD4+ T cells were pooled with unique dual indexes and sequenced on an Illumina iSeq 100. As for the authors' bioinformatics: Non-productive sequences were removed, and CDR3s not starting with C, not ending with F or W, or shorter than 7 amino acids were discarded. The MANAFEST web application was used to identify antigen-specific clonotypes by comparing peptide-stimulated wells against reference wells and other culture wells. To be called positive, a clone needed an FDR below 0.05, an odds ratio above 5, and a productive frequency above 0.1% in at least two of three replicate wells. Clonotypes that were significantly expanded in both SARS-CoV-2 spike wells and at least one common cold coronavirus spike condition were defined as cross-reactive. Using R version 3.6.1, CDR3 homology was evaluated through Levenshtein distances (stringdist) along with unrooted phylogenetic trees (ape). Using fastp trimming at Q25 and MiXCR clonotype assembly, TCRdb reanalyzed the public sequencing data and kept in-frame beta chains. Every distinct CDR3 protein forms one entry, paired with its most common genes and DNA. The V and J calls shown here were made by TCRdb, not taken from the authors' results. The sample table holds some 14,000 distinct CDR3 sequences, of which around 21% were seen once. Roughly 15% of the sample is in the top ten clones.

This TCR came from a human donor with COVID-19. Sequenced input: cultured CD4+ T cells from blood. The V gene is TRBV30 and the J gene is TRBJ1-6; 7 nucleotides in the junction match TRBD1. The CDR3 reads CAWSLRQGRNSPLRF. The nucleotide sequence is given as TGTGCCTGGAGTCTTCGACAGGGACGGAATTCACCCCTCCGCTTT. With all but the CDR3 taken from the reference TRBV30 and TRBJ1-6 genes, the full variable domain is: SQTIHQWPATLVQPVGSPLSLECTVEGTSNPNLYWYRQAAGRGLQLLFYSVGIGQISSEVPQNLSASRPQDRQFILSSKKLLLSDSGFYLCAWSLRQGRNSPLRFGNGTRLTVT.